This T cell receptor beta chain was sequenced in a study of T-cell reconstitution after alpha-beta-depleted transplantation in children. CDR3 length equals 15 residues. Germline assignment: CDR1 SGHAT and CDR2 FQNNGV. V dropped 5 bases and J dropped 5 bases, with 16 bases sitting between them. Using unique molecular identifiers, the investigators prepared the TCRbeta library. One entry per CDR3 protein, called by TCRdb with MiXCR from the PCR reads. The sample yields approximately 490,000 distinct CDR3 sequences, around 12% seen once. The chain is built from TRBV11-2 and TRBJ2-1; tentative D call: TRBD1 (6 bases). The sequenced sample was PBMCs from the stem cell graft donor, obtained from the stem cell graft. This clonotype was obtained from a human donor who donated a stem cell graft to a child with combined immunodeficiency. In DNA, the CDR3 is TGTGCCAGCAGCCTGGGCAGGGGAGCCCACAATGAGCAGTTCTTC. This encodes CASSLGRGAHNEQFF.